The sequence of this TCR beta chain was determined in a study of identical twins. General study points: The study found that models underestimated out-of-frame TCR alpha sharing in monozygotic twins. Memory repertoires showed no such pattern, whereas abundant cord blood beta clonotypes carried fewer insertions. Excess low generation probability was seen in twin-shared out-of-frame alpha sequences.

This clonotype was seen many times. The antigen is not known. TCRdb processed the 5' RACE reads anew with MiXCR; each CDR3 protein has one entry. The repertoire holds fewer than 350,000 distinct CDR3 sequences, with about 8% as singletons. Healthy Caucasian donors formed the entire cohort. Germline CDR1 DFQATT, CDR2 SNEGSKA (reference sequence). CDR3 length: 15 residues. The V gene lost 0 bases and the J gene lost 2 bases, with 10 bases spanning the gap. These data also featured in a second study, about yellow fever vaccine responses in identical twins.

The specimen sequenced was memory (CD45RO+) T cells sorted from blood. V and J are TRBV20-1 and TRBJ1-4; D not certain. The clonotype comes from a woman aged 18-29 years in good health. CDR3 nucleotide sequence: TGCAGTGCTAGAGATCCCGGCTACACTAATGAAAAACTGTTTTTT. This sequence encodes CSARDPGYTNEKLFF.